These 24 T cell receptor beta chains share one sample of origin, sequenced in a study of T cells in Graves' hyperthyroidism and ophthalmopathy. There were TCR beta CDR3 regions amplified from RNA transcripts. The HTBI set primed first-round TCR CDR3 RT-PCR. TCRdb re-called the multiplex PCR reads through MiXCR, storing one row per CDR3 protein. The sample contains about 180,000 distinct CDR3 sequences, about 15% of which appear only once. Sequencing was done on a sample of blood. Source of these receptors: a woman between 45 and 60 years old with Graves' hyperthyroidism.

This clonotype was picked up many times. V and J are TRBV6-1 and TRBJ2-2, with D perhaps matching TRBD1 (7 bases). The CDR3 covers 16 residues. CDR1 and CDR2 (germline): MNHNS, SASEGT. The ends were cut back, 4 bases at V and 4 bases at J, with 16 bases in the middle. As DNA, the CDR3 is TGTGCCAGCAGTGGCGACCCAGGGGGGAGCACCGGGGAGCTGTTTTTT. It translates to CASSGDPGGSTGELFF.

The rearrangement links TRBV5-6 to TRBJ1-2; TRBD1 matches at 7 bases. Germline V gene sequence: CDR1 SGHDT, CDR2 YYEEEE. The CDR3 totals 15 residues. V lost 4 bases to trimming and J lost 5 bases; unmatched junction nucleotides: 11. The CDR3 DNA reads as TGTGCCAGCAGCCTTGAGACGACAGGGCGGTATGGCTACACCTTC. Translation gives CASSLETTGRYGYTF.

In its sample, this clonotype was seen many times. One end of the junction is discordant with germline, which a read error may explain. The genes are TRBV27 and TRBJ1-5; 8 nucleotides match TRBD1. CDR1 MNHEY and CDR2 SMNVEV come from the germline V gene (reference sequence). There are 16 residues in the CDR3. The CDR3 spells CASSSRQGNSNQPRHF. The CDR3 DNA reads TGTGCCAGCAGTTCCCGACAGGGGAATAGCAATCAGCCCCGGCATTTT.

This clonotype was observed at least ten times. V usage is TRBV29-1 and J usage is TRBJ2-1; the match to TRBD2 covers 10 bases. The length of the CDR3 is 16 residues. Germline V gene sequence: CDR1 SQVTM, CDR2 ANQGSEA. After removal of 0 bases from V and 6 bases from J, the junction contained 8 bases not matched to a gene. CDR3 nucleotide sequence: TGCAGCGTTGAAGATCTAGGTAGCGGGGGGTCCAATGAGCAGTTCTTC. Its translation is CSVEDLGSGGSNEQFF.

The chain uses TRBV9 and TRBJ1-3, with unresolved D. Between the trimmed V and J ends, which lost 2 bases and 8 bases, there was a span of 11 bases. The CDR3 length is 13 residues. Germline CDR1 and CDR2: SGDLS and YYNGEE. Here the CDR3 reads CASSVVAGDTIYF. The CDR3 coding sequence is TGTGCCAGCAGCGTGGTCGCCGGGGACACCATATATTTT.

Ten or more counts support this clonotype. The rearrangement uses TRBV27 and TRBJ1-2; D is uncertain. V lost 3 bases and J lost 2, with 7 bases in between. Germline V gives CDR1 MNHEY, CDR2 SMNVEV (reference sequence). The CDR3 covers 13 residues. This chain's CDR3 is CASSFSGNYGYTF. In DNA form, the CDR3 reads TGTGCCAGCAGTTTTAGCGGGAACTATGGCTACACCTTC.

This clonotype was found many times. This chain uses TRBV7-2 with TRBJ1-2, with D possibly being TRBD1 (5 bases). The CDR3 has 13 residues. Germline values: CDR1 SGHTA, CDR2 FQGNSA. Trimming removed 5 bases from V and 2 bases from J, with 9 bases in between. As DNA, the CDR3 is TGTGCCAGCAGCATACAGGTGAACTATGGCTACACCTTC. This gives the protein CASSIQVNYGYTF.

In its sample, this clonotype was seen many times. The rearrangement links TRBV9 to TRBJ1-5, with 7 bases fitting TRBD1. Germline CDR1 and CDR2: SGDLS and YYNGEE. CDR3 length equals 14 residues. J gave up 2 bases and V 1 base, and 0 bases lay outside the gene matches. DNA of the CDR3: TGTGCCAGCAGCGTAACAGGGGGCAATCAGCCCCAGCATTTT. Its protein is CASSVTGGNQPQHF.

This clonotype was picked up a small number of times. This chain joins TRBV4-2 and TRBJ1-2, with a tentative D call TRBD1 (5 bases). Trimming shortened V by 0 bases and J by 4 bases, and 12 bases separated the two germline ends. Germline-derived CDR1 and CDR2 are LGHNA and YNFKEQ. This CDR3 is 15 amino acids long. In DNA form, the CDR3 reads TGTGCCAGCAGCCAAGATCCCGGGACCACCTATGGCTACACCTTC. Its protein is CASSQDPGTTYGYTF.

The sample holds many counts of this clonotype. The gene calls are TRBV5-1 and TRBJ2-1, with D uncertain. The CDR3 runs to 11 residues. Germline assignment: CDR1 SGHRS and CDR2 YFSETQ. Trimming stripped 2 bases from V and 6 bases from J, with 3 bases between. The CDR3, as DNA: TGCGCCAGCAGCTTTGGCAATGAGCAGTTCTTC. Translation: CASSFGNEQFF.

The rearrangement uses TRBV11-1 and TRBJ2-3; 8 bases are a match to TRBD2. The CDR3 is 17 amino acids. The germline CDR1 and CDR2 sequences are SGHAT and FQDESV (reference sequence). Unmatched junction bases numbered 8, after V lost 1 base and J lost 2 bases. The CDR3 loop reads CASSLGLAGPPTDTQYF. The CDR3 coding sequence is TGTGCCAGCAGCTTAGGGTTAGCGGGACCACCCACAGATACGCAGTATTTT.

This clonotype was observed at least ten times. This CDR3 reads CASSYSRPDTQYF. CDR3 DNA: TGTGCCAGCAGTTACTCCAGGCCAGATACGCAGTATTTT. The chain employs TRBV6-6 and TRBJ2-3; D is undetermined. The CDR3 consists of 13 residues. The germline gives CDR1 MNHNY, CDR2 SVGAGI (reference sequence). V gave up 0 bases and J gave up 4 bases, with 5 bases separating them.

This clonotype was observed at least ten times. The chain employs TRBV5-1 and TRBJ1-4; D gene unclear. The CDR3 spans 14 residues. CDR1 is SGHRS and CDR2 is YFSETQ in the germline V gene. Between the trimmed V and J ends, which lost 4 bases and 8 bases, there was a span of 15 bases. In DNA form, the CDR3 reads TGCGCCAGCAGCCCCGCAGGAGGGAGCGAAAAACTGTTTTTT. Protein sequence: CASSPAGGSEKLFF.

This clonotype showed up many times. An end of the junction does not agree with germline; a read error may underlie this. This sequence joins TRBV28 and TRBJ2-1, with D possibly matching TRBD2 (7 bases). This CDR3 has 14 amino acids. The germline CDR1 and CDR2 sequences are MDHEN and SYDVKM. CDR3 residues: CASTLGGANNEQFF. In DNA form, the CDR3 reads TGTGCCAGCACTTTAGGGGGGGCCAACAATGAGCAGTTCTTC.

This clonotype was detected many times. V is TRBV28 and J is TRBJ2-7; TRBD1 matches 9 bases. The CDR3 spans 13 residues. V shed 4 bases, J shed 6 bases, and the junction held 4 bases outside the gene matches. The germline gives CDR1 MDHEN, CDR2 SYDVKM. For the CDR3, the DNA is TGTGCCAGCAGTTCCGTGACAGGGGGCGAGCAGTACTTC. It encodes CASSSVTGGEQYF.

At least ten counts were recorded for this clonotype. This rearrangement joins TRBV15 to TRBJ2-2; D is possibly TRBD2 (7 bases). CDR1 and CDR2 (germline): LNHNV, YYDKDF (reference sequence). V lost 0 bases and J lost 3, with 23 bases in between. The CDR3 is made up of 20 amino acids. The CDR3 nucleotides read TGTGCCACCAGCAGAGATCGGGACGGGGGGCGCATAAGGGACACCGGGGAGCTGTTTTTT. Protein sequence: CATSRDRDGGRIRDTGELFF.

To note about this clonotype: A much larger clone lies a single base off, so this may be a read error. The CDR3 region is CSASLPGRDGKLFF. The CDR3 nucleotides read TGCAGTGCTAGTCTTCCGGGGAGGGATGGAAAACTGTTTTTT. The V and J genes are TRBV20-1 and TRBJ1-4; D is uncertain. The CDR3 has 14 residues. The V end was cut by 3 bases, the J end by 10 bases, with 18 bases between. Germline V CDR1 and CDR2: DFQATT, SNEGSKA (reference sequence).

This clonotype was counted many times. The genes are TRBV7-9 and TRBJ2-7; D is tentatively TRBD1 or TRBD2 (6 bases each). The CDR3 loop spans 14 amino acids. V was clipped by 3 bases and J by 3 bases, with 12 bases between them. Germline assignment: CDR1 SEHNR and CDR2 FQNEAQ (reference sequence). The CDR3 sequence is CASSFRGGYYEQYF. The CDR3 DNA follows: TGTGCCAGCAGCTTCAGGGGAGGATACTACGAGCAGTACTTC.

As concerns this clonotype: This may be a read error, as it is one base from a much larger clone. This likely comes from a read error, as the CDR3 has no conserved phenylalanine or tryptophan at its end. This sequence joins TRBV14 and TRBJ2-1, with D tentatively TRBD2 (5 bases). The germline gives CDR1 SGHDN, CDR2 FVKESK. Trimming took 4 bases from V and 6 from J, leaving 16 bases between them. This CDR3 contains 15 residues. For the CDR3, the DNA is TGTGCCAGCAGCCCCGGGATAAAACTCTTCAATGAGCAGTTCCTC. Its translation is CASSPGIKLFNEQFL.

This clonotype was observed many times. In DNA, the CDR3 is TGCAGCGTTGGGGACAATAACTATGGCTACACCTTC. Its translation: CSVGDNNYGYTF. The V gene is TRBV29-1, the J gene TRBJ1-2; a possible D gene is TRBD1 (6 bases). Trimming removed 4 bases at V and 1 base at J, with 7 bases between. This CDR3 region has 12 residues. Germline V gives CDR1 SQVTM, CDR2 ANQGSEA.

The table lists this clonotype with many counts. The chain is built from TRBV7-2 and TRBJ2-2, with a tentative D call TRBD2 (7 bases). From germline, CDR1 is SGHTA and CDR2 FQGNSA. Deletions cut 1 base from V and 0 bases from J, with 9 bases between. This CDR3 spans 16 amino acids. The DNA for the CDR3 is TGTGCCAGCAGCTTAGAGGGGGGGGCGAACACCGGGGAGCTGTTTTTT. This gives the protein CASSLEGGANTGELFF.

This clonotype was detected ten times or more. The chain combines TRBV11-2 with TRBJ2-2; 11 nucleotides match TRBD2. Germline CDR1 SGHAT, CDR2 FQNNGV. The CDR3 extends over 16 amino acids. After removal of 5 bases from V and 2 bases from J, the junction contained 4 bases not matched to a gene. CDR3 residues: CASSPGLAVNTGELFF. CDR3 coding DNA: TGTGCCAGCAGCCCGGGACTAGCGGTAAACACCGGGGAGCTGTTTTTT.

The sample holds a few counts of this clonotype. This chain links TRBV6-1 with TRBJ1-3; D unresolved. The V and J ends lost 6 bases and 2 bases respectively, with 17 bases between them. The CDR3 has 16 amino acids. Germline V gives CDR1 MNHNS, CDR2 SASEGT. Here the CDR3 DNA reads TGTGCCAGCAGGAAGGGCTTCGCTTCTACTGGAAACACCATATATTTT. Encoded protein: CASRKGFASTGNTIYF.

The CDR3, as DNA: TGTGCCAGCAGCGTAGTAGGGTCTGGAAACACCATATATTTT. Protein sequence: CASSVVGSGNTIYF. V usage is TRBV9 and J usage is TRBJ1-3; the D is unclear. Germline V lookup: CDR1 SGDLS, CDR2 YYNGEE. V lost 0 bases, J lost 1 base, and 5 bases lay in between. CDR3 length: 14 residues.